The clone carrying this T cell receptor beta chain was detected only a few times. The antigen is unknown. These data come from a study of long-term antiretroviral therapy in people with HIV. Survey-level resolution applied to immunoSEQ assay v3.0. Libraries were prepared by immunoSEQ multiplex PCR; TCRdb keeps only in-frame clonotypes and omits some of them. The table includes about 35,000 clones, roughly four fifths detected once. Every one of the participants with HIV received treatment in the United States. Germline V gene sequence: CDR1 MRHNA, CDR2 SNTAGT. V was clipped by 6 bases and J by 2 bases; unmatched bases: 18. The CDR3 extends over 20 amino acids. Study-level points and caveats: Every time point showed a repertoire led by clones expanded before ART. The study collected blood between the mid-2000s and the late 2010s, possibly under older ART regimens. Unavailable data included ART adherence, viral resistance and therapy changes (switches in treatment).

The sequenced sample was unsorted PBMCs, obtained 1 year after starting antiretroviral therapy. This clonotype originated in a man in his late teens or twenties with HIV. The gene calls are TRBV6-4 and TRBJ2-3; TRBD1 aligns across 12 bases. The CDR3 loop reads CASSPGGQGAFGRNTDTQYF. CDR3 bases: TGTGCCAGCAGCCCCGGGGGACAGGGGGCCTTTGGACGTAACACAGATACGCAGTATTTT.